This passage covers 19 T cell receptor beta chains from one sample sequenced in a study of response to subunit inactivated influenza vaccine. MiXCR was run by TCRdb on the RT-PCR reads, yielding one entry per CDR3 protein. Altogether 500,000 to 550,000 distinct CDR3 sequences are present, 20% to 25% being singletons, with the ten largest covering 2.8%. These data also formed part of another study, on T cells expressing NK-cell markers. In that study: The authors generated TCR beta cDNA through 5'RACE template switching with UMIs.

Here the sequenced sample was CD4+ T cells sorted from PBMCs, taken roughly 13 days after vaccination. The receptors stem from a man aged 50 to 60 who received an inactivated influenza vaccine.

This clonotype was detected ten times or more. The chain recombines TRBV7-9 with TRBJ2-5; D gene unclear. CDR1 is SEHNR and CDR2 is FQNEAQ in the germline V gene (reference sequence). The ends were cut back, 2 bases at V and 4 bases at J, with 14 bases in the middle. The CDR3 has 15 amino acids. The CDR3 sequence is CASSLIKGSGETQYF. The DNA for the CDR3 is TGTGCCAGCAGCTTAATAAAGGGCTCAGGAGAGACCCAGTACTTC.

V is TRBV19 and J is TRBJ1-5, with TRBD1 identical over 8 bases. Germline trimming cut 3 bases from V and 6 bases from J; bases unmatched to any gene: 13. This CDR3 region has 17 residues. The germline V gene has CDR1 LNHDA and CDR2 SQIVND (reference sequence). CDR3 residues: CASSILQGVLSGQPQHF. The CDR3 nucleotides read TGTGCCAGTAGTATTCTACAGGGGGTCCTAAGCGGTCAGCCCCAGCATTTT.

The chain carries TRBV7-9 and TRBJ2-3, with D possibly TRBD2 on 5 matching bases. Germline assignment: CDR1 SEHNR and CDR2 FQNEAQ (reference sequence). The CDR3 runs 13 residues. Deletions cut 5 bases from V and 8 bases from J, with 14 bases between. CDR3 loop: CASSTPEVATQYF. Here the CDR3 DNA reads TGTGCCAGCAGCACTCCGGAGGTAGCTACGCAGTATTTT.

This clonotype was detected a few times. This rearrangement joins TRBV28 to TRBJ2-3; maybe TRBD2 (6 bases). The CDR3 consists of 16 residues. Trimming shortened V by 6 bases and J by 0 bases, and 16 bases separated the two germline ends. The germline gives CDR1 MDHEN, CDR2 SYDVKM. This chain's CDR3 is CASSPGTFTSTDTQYF. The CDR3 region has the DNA TGTGCCAGCAGCCCAGGGACTTTCACTAGCACAGATACGCAGTATTTT.

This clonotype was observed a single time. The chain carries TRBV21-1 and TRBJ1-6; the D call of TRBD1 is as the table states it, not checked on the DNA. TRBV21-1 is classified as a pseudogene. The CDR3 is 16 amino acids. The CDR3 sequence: CASSKVPGVYNSPLHF. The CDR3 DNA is TGTGCCAGCAGCAAAGTGCCGGGGGTCTATAATTCACCCCTCCACTTT.

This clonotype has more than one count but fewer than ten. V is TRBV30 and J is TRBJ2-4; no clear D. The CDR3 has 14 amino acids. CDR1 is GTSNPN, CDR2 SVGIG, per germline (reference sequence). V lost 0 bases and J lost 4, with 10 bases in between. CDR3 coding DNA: TGTGCCTGGAGTGTCAACAGTTTGAAAAACATTCAGTACTTC. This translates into CAWSVNSLKNIQYF.

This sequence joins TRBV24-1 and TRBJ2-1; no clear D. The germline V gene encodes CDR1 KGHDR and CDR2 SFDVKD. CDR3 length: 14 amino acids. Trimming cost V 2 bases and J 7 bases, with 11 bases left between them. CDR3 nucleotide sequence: TGTGCCACCAGTGATTCTCCCCCTCTTAATGAGCAGTTCTTC. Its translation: CATSDSPPLNEQFF.

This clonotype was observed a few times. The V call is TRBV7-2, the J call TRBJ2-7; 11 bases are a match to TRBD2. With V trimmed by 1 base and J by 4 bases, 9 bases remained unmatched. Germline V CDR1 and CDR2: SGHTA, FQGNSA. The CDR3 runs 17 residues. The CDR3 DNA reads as TGTGCCAGCAGCTTAGTGATAGCGGGAGGGCCGCAGTACGAGCAGTACTTC. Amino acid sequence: CASSLVIAGGPQYEQYF.

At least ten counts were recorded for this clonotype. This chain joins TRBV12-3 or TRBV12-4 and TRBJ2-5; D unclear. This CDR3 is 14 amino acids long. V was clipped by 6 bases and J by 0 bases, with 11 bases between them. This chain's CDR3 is CASSDRNHQETQYF. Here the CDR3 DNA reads TGTGCCAGCAGCGACCGCAACCACCAAGAGACCCAGTACTTC.

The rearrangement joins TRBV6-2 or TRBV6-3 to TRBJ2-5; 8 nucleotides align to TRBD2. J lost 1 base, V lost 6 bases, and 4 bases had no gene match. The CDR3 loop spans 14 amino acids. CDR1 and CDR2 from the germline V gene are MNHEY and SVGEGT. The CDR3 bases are TGTGCCAGCAGATCCGGGGGGGCCCAAGAGACCCAGTACTTC. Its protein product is CASRSGGAQETQYF.

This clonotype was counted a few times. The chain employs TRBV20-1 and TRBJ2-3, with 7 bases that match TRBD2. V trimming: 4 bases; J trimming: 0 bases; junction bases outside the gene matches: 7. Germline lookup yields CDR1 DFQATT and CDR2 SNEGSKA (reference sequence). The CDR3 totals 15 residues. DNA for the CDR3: TGCAGTGCTAAACTCGGAGCGGGGAGCACAGATACGCAGTATTTT. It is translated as CSAKLGAGSTDTQYF.

In nucleotides, the CDR3 is TGCAGCGTTGAACTCTTTACAGGGGGGTACGAGCAGTACTTC. Translated: CSVELFTGGYEQYF. The chain couples TRBV29-1 to TRBJ2-7, with 8 bases that match TRBD1. Germline-derived CDR1 and CDR2 are SQVTM and ANQGSEA. Trimming took 2 bases from V and 4 from J; bases not matched to a gene: 7. The CDR3 has 14 amino acids.

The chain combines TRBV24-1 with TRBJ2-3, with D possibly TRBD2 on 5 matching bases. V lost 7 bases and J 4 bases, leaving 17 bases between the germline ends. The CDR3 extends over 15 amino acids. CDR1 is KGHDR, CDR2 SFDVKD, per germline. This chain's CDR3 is CATSLLDGSSDTQYF. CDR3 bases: TGTGCCACCAGCCTACTGGATGGGAGCTCAGATACGCAGTATTTT.

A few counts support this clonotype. The CDR3 nucleotides read TGTGCCAGCAGCTTGGGGGCTAGCGGGGGGATCTCCGGCTACAATGAGCAGTTCTTC. As protein: CASSLGASGGISGYNEQFF. V usage is TRBV5-6 and J usage is TRBJ2-1; 11 bases are shared with TRBD2. CDR3 length: 19 residues. V lost 0 bases to trimming and J lost 3 bases; unmatched junction nucleotides: 11. Germline-derived CDR1 and CDR2 are SGHDT and YYEEEE.

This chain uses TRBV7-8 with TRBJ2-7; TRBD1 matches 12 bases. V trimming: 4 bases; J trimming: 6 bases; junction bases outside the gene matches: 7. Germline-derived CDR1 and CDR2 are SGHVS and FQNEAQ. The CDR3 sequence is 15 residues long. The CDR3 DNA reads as TGTGCCAGCAGCTCCCGGGACAGGGGGCTGGTCGAGCAGTACTTC. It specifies CASSSRDRGLVEQYF. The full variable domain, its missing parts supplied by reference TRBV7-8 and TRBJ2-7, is GAGVSQSPRYKVAKRGQDVALRCDPISGHVSLFWYQQALGQGPEFLTYFQNEAQLDKSGLPSDRFFAERPEGSVSTLKIQRTQQEDSAVYLCASSSRDRGLVEQYFGPGTRLTVT.

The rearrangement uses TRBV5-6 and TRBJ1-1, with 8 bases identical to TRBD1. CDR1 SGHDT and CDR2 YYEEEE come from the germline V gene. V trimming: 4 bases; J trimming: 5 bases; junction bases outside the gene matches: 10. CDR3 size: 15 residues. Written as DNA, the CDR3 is TGTGCCAGCAGCCCGGTGACAGGGGTAGGGACTGAAGCTTTCTTT. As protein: CASSPVTGVGTEAFF.

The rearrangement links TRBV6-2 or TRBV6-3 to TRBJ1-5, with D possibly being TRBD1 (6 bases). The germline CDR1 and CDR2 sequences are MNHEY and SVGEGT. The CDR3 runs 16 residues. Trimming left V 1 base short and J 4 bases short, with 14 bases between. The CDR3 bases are TGTGCCAGCAGTTACTTTCTAGACAGGCCAAATCAGCCCCAGCATTTT. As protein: CASSYFLDRPNQPQHF.

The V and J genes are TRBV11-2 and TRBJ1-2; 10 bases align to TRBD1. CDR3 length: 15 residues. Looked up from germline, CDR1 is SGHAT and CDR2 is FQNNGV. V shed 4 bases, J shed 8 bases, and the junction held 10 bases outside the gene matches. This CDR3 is CASSSIPGQGRGYTF. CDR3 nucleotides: TGTGCCAGCAGCTCCATCCCGGGACAGGGGAGAGGCTACACCTTC.

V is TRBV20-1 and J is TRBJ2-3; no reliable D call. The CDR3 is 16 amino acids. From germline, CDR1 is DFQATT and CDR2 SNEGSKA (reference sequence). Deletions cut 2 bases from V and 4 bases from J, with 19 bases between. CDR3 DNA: TGCAGTGCTAGAACCACCACGGGCTATTACGCAGATACGCAGTATTTT. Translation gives CSARTTTGYYADTQYF.